The TCR beta chain under discussion was sequenced for a study of OX40 agonist ivuxolimab in advanced cancers. About the full investigation: Ivuxolimab was a fully human IgG2 agonistic monoclonal antibody targeting the costimulatory receptor OX40 (CD134). The purpose of peripheral TCRbeta sequencing was to test whether ivuxolimab changed TCR sequence diversity and led to clonal T-cell expansion. Intravenous ivuxolimab was administered to patients every 2 weeks at six dose levels: 0.01, 0.1, 0.3, 1.5, 3 and 10 mg/kg. Patients were allowed to have had prior anti-PD-1, anti-PD-L1 or anti-CTLA-4 therapy, and around 40% of the dose-escalation patients had previously received checkpoint inhibitors. The dose-escalation cohort was around 84% male with a mean age of 60 years, ranging from roughly 23 to 79. Partial responses were achieved by three dose-escalation patients, of whom one had hepatocellular carcinoma and two had cutaneous melanoma. The paper reports the monotherapy dose-escalation portion (N = 52 patients) of the phase I ivuxolimab trial. Of the roughly 51 patients in dose escalation, about 20 had hepatocellular carcinoma, approximately 15 had melanoma, 9 had renal cell carcinoma and 9 had head and neck cancer. The study at large found these results: In the 0.1-3.0 mg/kg groups, partial responders were among the patients with the lowest normalized peripheral clonal expansion, particularly in CD8+ T cells. The antigen specificity of the clonally expanded peripheral T cells was not determined. At doses of 0.1 to 3.0 mg/kg, clonal expansion of both CD4+ and CD8+ T cells in blood was seen between baseline and week 6. On average, CD8+ T cells showed more expanded clones than CD4+ T cells after ivuxolimab. Low levels of normalized T-cell clonal expansion were also shown by some nonresponding patients.

About this clone: The specificity of this receptor is unknown. Per-nucleotide qualities are absent, and no much larger clonotype sits a single base away.

CDR1 and CDR2, per the germline V gene, are SQVTM and ANQGSEA. The CDR3 numbers 13 residues from cysteine through phenylalanine. The CDR3 DNA has 39 bases and is translated from base 1. The germline V and J ends show losses of 6 bases and 6 bases respectively, and no gene match explains 8 bases of the junction. Genomic DNA was isolated from the sorted cells so that the TCRbeta CDR3 region could be sequenced. The immunoSEQ Assay was used to sequence the TCRbeta CDR3 regions. Sourced from immuneACCESS, this table was stored by TCRdb with only in-frame sequences that have V and J called. A share of the clones is absent; for the studies checked, an unresolved V gene accounts for under half, and the remainder has no known explanation. The sample table shows roughly 90,000 clones, and 94% are seen once. The ten largest make up roughly 2.6% of the sample. Patients with a history of autoimmune disease or receiving systemic immunosuppression were excluded from the trial. In every dose cohort, peripheral blood was drawn for TCR sequencing at baseline, cycle 4 day 1, and cycle 7 day 1. Samples were obtained from an open-label, multicenter, first-in-human phase I dose-escalation trial of ivuxolimab. Adults with locally advanced or metastatic head and neck squamous cell, hepatocellular, melanoma or renal cell carcinoma were enrolled in the trial. CD4+ and CD8+ T cells were sorted separately from peripheral blood before TCR sequencing.

The material sequenced was CD4+ or CD8+ T cells sorted from blood, taken in a trial of the OX40 agonist ivuxolimab. This clonotype originated in an adult with an advanced solid tumor such as melanoma, head and neck, liver or kidney cancer. The chain is made from TRBV29-1 and TRBJ2-1; 7 bases in between match TRBD1. The nucleotide sequence is TGCAGCGTCTTACCCAGGGGGAGCAATGAGCAGTTCTTC. Translation gives CSVLPRGSNEQFF.